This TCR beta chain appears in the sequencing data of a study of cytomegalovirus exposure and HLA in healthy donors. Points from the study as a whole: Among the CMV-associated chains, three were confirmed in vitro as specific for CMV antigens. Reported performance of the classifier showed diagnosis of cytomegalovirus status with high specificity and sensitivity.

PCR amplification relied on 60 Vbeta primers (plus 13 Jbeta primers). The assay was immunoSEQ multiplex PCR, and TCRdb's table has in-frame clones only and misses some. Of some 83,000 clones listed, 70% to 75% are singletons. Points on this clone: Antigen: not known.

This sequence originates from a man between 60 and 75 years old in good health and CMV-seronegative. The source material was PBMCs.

CDR3 DNA: TGCGCCAGCAGCATCGGGACAGGGGTGGGCACAGATACGCAGTATTTT. Its protein product is CASSIGTGVGTDTQYF. This sequence joins TRBV5-1 and TRBJ2-3, with 10 bases that match TRBD1. This CDR3 has 16 residues. The V and J ends lost 4 bases and 1 base, in that order; junction bases with no gene match: 6. CDR1 is SGHRS and CDR2 is YFSETQ in the germline V gene.